What follows are 3 T cell receptor beta chains derived from one specimen sequenced in a study of T cell responses to AZD1222 COVID-19 vaccine. Assay: immunoSEQ multiplex PCR; the TCRdb copy retains only in-frame clones and omits some. The sample lists approximately 110,000 clones; about 88% were seen once. Sequenced material: peripheral blood, taken on day 0 of AZD1222 vaccination. Every receptor here comes from an adult in good health.

The chain is built from TRBV5-1 and TRBJ2-5, with D possibly being TRBD1 or TRBD2 (5 bases each). Trimming stripped 5 bases from V and 7 bases from J, with 21 bases between. Germline lookup yields CDR1 SGHRS and CDR2 YFSETQ. This CDR3 region has 15 residues. CDR3 sequence: CASRQTGTRSGTQYF. CDR3 DNA: TGCGCCAGCAGACAGACCGGGACCCGGTCGGGGACCCAGTACTTC.

The gene calls are TRBV19 and TRBJ1-4; maybe TRBD1 (6 bases). Germline V CDR1 and CDR2: LNHDA, SQIVND (reference sequence). This CDR3 has 15 residues. V was cut by 6 bases and J by 5 bases, with 16 bases left in between. This CDR3 reads CASRESDRLNEKLFF. For the CDR3, the DNA is TGTGCCAGTAGAGAAAGTGACAGGTTAAATGAAAAACTGTTTTTT. The full variable domain, its missing parts supplied by reference TRBV19 and TRBJ1-4, is DGGITQSPKYLFRKEGQNVTLSCEQNLNHDAMYWYRQDPGQGLRLIYYSQIVNDFQKGDIAEGYSVSREKKESFPLTVTSAQKNPTAFYLCASRESDRLNEKLFFGSGTQLSVL.

The CDR3 protein is CASSPDRDHYGYTF. CDR3 in DNA: TGTGCCAGCAGCCCGGACAGGGATCACTATGGCTACACCTTC. This chain links TRBV3-1 (or the pseudogene TRBV3-2) with TRBJ1-2, with 8 bases lining up with TRBD1. This CDR3 is built from 14 residues. After removal of 4 bases from V and 3 bases from J, the junction contained 4 bases not matched to a gene. CDR1 is LGHDT, CDR2 YNNKEL, per germline (reference sequence).